These 30 T cell receptor beta chains were sequenced from one sample in a study of tumor-infiltrating lymphocytes in primary liver carcinoma. cDNA specific to TCR beta was made from about 0.45 ug of total RNA, with a constant-region primer employed for priming. What produced the TCR beta libraries was three nested multiplex PCR rounds using slightly modified ARM-PCR. Two initial PCR rounds of around 9 cycles each paired TRBV1-TRBV30 forward primers with a C-beta reverse primer. TCRdb reanalysed the multiplex PCR reads using MiXCR and keeps one entry per CDR3 protein. The data hold approximately 330,000 distinct CDR3 sequences, with approximately 65% observed a single time. Germline DNA was also extracted, and blood RNA derived from unsorted whole blood. Input material: peripheral blood. The receptor source for this set is a middle-aged man with primary liver carcinoma and hepatitis B virus infection.

This clonotype was seen a few times. V is TRBV5-1 and J is TRBJ2-1, with D maybe TRBD2 (6 bases). The CDR3 is made up of 15 amino acids. Per the germline V gene, CDR1 is SGHRS and CDR2 is YFSETQ. Trimming removed 4 bases from V and 0 bases from J, with 11 bases in between. As DNA, the CDR3 is TGCGCCAGCAGCCCGGGGGAGCCCTCCTACAATGAGCAGTTCTTC. As protein: CASSPGEPSYNEQFF.

On this clonotype: Just one base apart from a much larger clone, this may be a read error. This chain joins TRBV6-5 and TRBJ2-7, with D tentatively TRBD1 (6 bases). CDR3 size: 15 residues. Trimming removed 6 bases from V and 5 bases from J, with 20 bases in between. CDR1 is MNHEY, CDR2 SVGAGI, per germline. The CDR3 reads CASRLRGSFSDEQYF. CDR3 bases: TGTGCCAGCAGACTCAGGGGTTCGTTTAGCGACGAGCAGTACTTC.

A remark on this clonotype: Sequence at one end of the junction differs from germline and may be a read error. This sequence joins TRBV4-1 and TRBJ2-4; D not resolved. Germline lookup yields CDR1 MGHRA and CDR2 YSYEKL. The CDR3 covers 14 residues. The CDR3 DNA is TGCGCCAACAGCCAAGAGGTTGGTCGGAACATTCAGTACTTC. Translated, it gives CANSQEVGRNIQYF.

As for this clonotype: Compared with germline, one end of the junction differs, possibly owing to a read error. The rearrangement joins TRBV11-1 to TRBJ2-7; D uncertain. This CDR3 contains 15 residues. Germline values: CDR1 SGHAT, CDR2 FQDESV (reference sequence). CDR3 loop: CASSPRTDNLYEQYF. The CDR3, as DNA: TGTGCAAGCAGTCCTAGGACCGATAACCTCTACGAGCAGTACTTC.

The rearrangement joins TRBV12-3 or TRBV12-4 to TRBJ2-5; 10 bases are shared with TRBD2. Losses at the gene ends were 7 bases for V and 4 bases for J; bases not matched to a gene: 9. The CDR3 totals 15 residues. The CDR3 DNA is TGTGCCAGCAACTCTAGCGGGAGAGGGACAGAGACCCAGTACTTC. It yields the protein CASNSSGRGTETQYF.

J is TRBJ2-7 and V is TRBV6-1; D call uncertain. V lost 1 base and J lost 7, with 14 bases in between. This CDR3 region has 14 residues. Germline CDR1 reads MNHNS; CDR2 reads SASEGT. CDR3 residues: CASSEGVLSYEQYF. The CDR3 DNA reads TGTGCCAGCAGTGAAGGTGTCCTTTCATATGAGCAGTACTTC.

This clonotype appeared a single time. This may be a read error, as it is one base from a much larger clone. The chain uses TRBV5-6 and TRBJ2-3; D uncertain. This CDR3 region has 14 residues. Trimming pared 5 bases from V and 2 bases from J, leaving 12 bases between. CDR1 is SGHDT and CDR2 is YYEEEE in the germline V gene. As DNA, the CDR3 is TGTGCCAGCAGGAGTGGCGGCATCACAGATACGCAGTATTTT. It yields the protein CASRSGGITDTQYF.

On this clonotype itself: This may come from a read error, since a much larger clone is one base off. V is TRBV29-1 and J is TRBJ2-7; 11 bases line up with TRBD2. This CDR3 comprises 13 residues. Germline-derived CDR1 and CDR2 are SQVTM and ANQGSEA. The CDR3 sequence is CGVVTSGNYEQYF. The CDR3 region has the DNA TGCGGCGTTGTGACTAGCGGGAACTACGAGCAGTACTTC.

In its sample, this clonotype was seen many times. The genes are TRBV11-2 and TRBJ2-3, with D possibly TRBD2 on 6 matching bases. The CDR3 has 14 amino acids. With 0 bases removed from V and 6 bases from J, the gap between germline ends came to 10 bases. Germline V gene data show CDR1 as SGHAT and CDR2 as FQNNGV. Written as DNA, the CDR3 is TGTGCCAGCAGCTTAGAGCCCGGGAGCGATACGCAGTATTTT. Its protein product is CASSLEPGSDTQYF.

This clonotype was observed at least ten times. The rearrangement joins TRBV6-6 to TRBJ2-3; maybe TRBD2 (6 bases). V gave up 2 bases and J gave up 4 bases, with 13 bases separating them. The CDR3 is made up of 15 amino acids. In germline, CDR1 is MNHNY, CDR2 SVGAGI (reference sequence). The CDR3 nucleotides read TGTGCCAGCAGTTACACCCGGGACTCCTCAGATACGCAGTATTTT. It is translated as CASSYTRDSSDTQYF.

Notes on this clonotype: This may be a read error, as it is one base from a much larger clone. The CDR3 end shows no conserved phenylalanine or tryptophan, and so a read error is likely. This chain uses TRBV12-3 or TRBV12-4 with TRBJ1-1; D remains ambiguous. The CDR3 runs to 13 residues. Trimming removed 6 bases from V and 7 bases from J, with 15 bases in between. CDR3 in amino acids: CASRTKSLGEAFI. As DNA, the CDR3 is TGTGCCAGCAGAACGAAGAGTTTGGGTGAAGCTTTCATT.

A word on this clonotype: A junction boundary mismatches the germline segment, possibly from a read error. V usage is TRBV10-2 and J usage is TRBJ2-1; TRBD2 matches 8 bases. The CDR3 covers 15 residues. CDR1 and CDR2 from the germline V gene are WSHSY and SAAADI. CDR3 sequence: CASSESGLVSHEEFF. CDR3 in DNA: TGCGCCAGCAGTGAGTCGGGACTAGTAAGCCATGAGGAGTTCTTC.

This clonotype appeared a single time. One end of the junction varies from germline; a read error may be responsible. The CDR3 nucleotides are TGTGCCAACAGCTATAGGGCGGGGGGCACAGATACGCAGTATTTT. Its protein product is CANSYRAGGTDTQYF. The rearrangement links TRBV11-2 to TRBJ2-3; 7 bases align to TRBD2. The CDR3 loop spans 15 amino acids. Germline values: CDR1 SGHAT, CDR2 FQNNGV. Complete variable domain (other parts from reference TRBV11-2 and TRBJ2-3): EAGVAQSPRYKIIEKRQSVAFWCNPISGHATLYWYQQILGQGPKLLIQFQNNGVVDDSQLPKDRFSAERLKGVDSTLKIQPAKLEDSAVYLCANSYRAGGTDTQYFGPGTRLTVL.

Worth noting for this clonotype: This sequence may be a read error, since a much larger clone differs from it by one base. The chain carries TRBV6-1 and TRBJ2-2; TRBD2 aligns across 12 bases. J was trimmed by 8 bases and V by 8 bases; bases with no gene match: 0. CDR3 size: 12 residues. Germline assignment: CDR1 MNHNS and CDR2 SASEGT. CDR3 sequence: CASGTSGGELFF. CDR3 DNA sequence: TGTGCCAGCGGGACTAGCGGGGGGGAGCTGTTTTTT.

The rearrangement joins TRBV11-2 to TRBJ2-3; tentatively, D is TRBD1 (6 bases). The CDR3 runs 12 residues. The germline gives CDR1 SGHAT, CDR2 FQNNGV. V lost 11 bases and J 4 bases, leaving 13 bases between the germline ends. In DNA, the CDR3 is TGTGCCTCCGGACAGTCCGCAGATACGCAGTATTTT. Translation: CASGQSADTQYF. Looking up the rest from reference TRBV11-2 and TRBJ2-3 gives the full variable domain: EAGVAQSPRYKIIEKRQSVAFWCNPISGHATLYWYQQILGQGPKLLIQFQNNGVVDDSQLPKDRFSAERLKGVDSTLKIQPAKLEDSAVYLCASGQSADTQYFGPGTRLTVL.

V and J are TRBV5-1 and TRBJ2-1; 7 bases line up with TRBD2. The length of the CDR3 is 16 residues. J was trimmed by 7 bases and V by 7 bases; bases with no gene match: 17. Germline CDR1 reads SGHRS; CDR2 reads YFSETQ. The CDR3 DNA is TGCGCCAGCCGTGAACAAGTGGGAGGGCCTGGGAATGAGCAGTTCTTC. Its translation is CASREQVGGPGNEQFF.

DNA for the CDR3: TGTGCCAGCAGTTTAGAGGCATATGAGCAGTTCTTC. Protein sequence: CASSLEAYEQFF. The chain uses TRBV12-3 or TRBV12-4 and TRBJ2-1; no clear D gene. The CDR3 loop spans 12 amino acids. V lost 1 base to trimming and J lost 8 bases, with 6 bases between them.

In the case of this clonotype: A read error may account for a junction end that differs from germline. The chain uses TRBV11-2 and TRBJ2-2, with TRBD1 matching 7 bases. Germline CDR1 SGHAT, CDR2 FQNNGV. This CDR3 has 14 amino acids. CDR3 sequence (DNA): TGTGCCAGCAACCGCAGGGGGAACACCGGGGAGCTGTCTTTT. Protein product: CASNRRGNTGELSF.

With regard to this clonotype: This likely comes from a read error, as the CDR3 has no conserved phenylalanine or tryptophan at its end. V gene TRBV11-2 combines with J gene TRBJ2-1; D possibly corresponds to TRBD2 (5 bases). The CDR3 totals 14 residues. Germline V gene lookup returns CDR1 SGHAT and CDR2 FQNNGV. The CDR3 here is CTSGSPLAINEQFL. The CDR3 bases are TGTACCAGCGGCTCCCCGCTAGCAATCAATGAGCAGTTCTTA.

As DNA, the CDR3 is TGTGCCAGCAGCCCAGCGGGAGGGAACATTCAGTACTTC. This sequence encodes CASSPAGGNIQYF. The chain employs TRBV5-6 and TRBJ2-4, with TRBD2 identical over 10 bases. The V and J ends lost 4 bases and 7 bases, in that order; junction bases with no gene match: 2. Per the germline V gene, CDR1 is SGHDT and CDR2 is YYEEEE. The CDR3 runs to 13 residues.

A remark on this clonotype: One end of the junction varies from germline; a read error may be responsible. V gene TRBV2 combines with J gene TRBJ2-2, with 7 bases that match TRBD2. There are 13 residues in the CDR3. Germline loops: CDR1 SNHLY, CDR2 FYNNEI. The CDR3 loop reads CASRRGGTGKLFF. CDR3 nucleotides: TGTGCCAGCAGACGGGGAGGGACCGGGAAGCTGTTCTTT.

This clonotype was observed a single time. Written as DNA, the CDR3 is TGTGCCAGCAGCTCCGCCGGGACAGGGGCGGCGGTTGGCTACACCTTC. Amino acids: CASSSAGTGAAVGYTF. The chain carries TRBV7-9 and TRBJ1-2; 10 nucleotides agree with TRBD1. Germline-derived CDR1 and CDR2 are SEHNR and FQNEAQ (reference sequence). V dropped 4 bases and J dropped 7; count of bases not matched to a gene: 12. The CDR3 loop spans 16 amino acids.

In the case of this clonotype: A much bigger clone sits one base away, suggesting this may be a read error. This sequence joins TRBV5-1 and TRBJ2-3, with a weak D call TRBD1 (6 bases). This CDR3 has 16 residues. Germline CDR1 reads SGHRS; CDR2 reads YFSETQ. The CDR3 sequence is CAGSLAGTTITDTQYF. CDR3 DNA: TGCGCCGGCAGCTTGGCCGGGACAACTATCACAGATACGCAGTATTTT.

This clonotype was seen many times. The chain couples TRBV6-1 to TRBJ2-1; D is undetermined. The CDR3 extends over 11 amino acids. Germline lookup yields CDR1 MNHNS and CDR2 SASEGT. With 1 base removed from V and 8 bases from J, the gap between germline ends came to 3 bases. CDR3 sequence (DNA): TGTGCCAGCAGTGAAGTGTATGAGCAGTTCTTC. Translating gives CASSEVYEQFF.

On this clonotype: Being one base from a much bigger clone, this may be a read error. This sequence joins TRBV7-8 and TRBJ1-2; D not certain. V was cut by 3 bases and J by 2 bases, with 4 bases left in between. Germline V gene lookup returns CDR1 SGHVS and CDR2 FQNEAQ. This CDR3 contains 12 residues. The CDR3 bases are TGTGCCAGCAGCTTCGAAAACTATGGCTACACCTTC. Translation gives CASSFENYGYTF.

This clonotype was seen many times. V usage is TRBV11-1 and J usage is TRBJ1-1, with D perhaps TRBD1 (6 bases). With 0 bases removed from V and 5 bases from J, the gap between germline ends came to 13 bases. The CDR3 loop spans 15 amino acids. The germline V gene encodes CDR1 SGHAT and CDR2 FQDESV (reference sequence). For the CDR3, the DNA is TGTGCCAGCAGCTTAGCGCTGGGGGGCAAAACTGAAGCTTTCTTT. Protein product: CASSLALGGKTEAFF.

With regard to this clonotype: A single base separates this from a much larger clone, so it may be a read error. This sequence joins TRBV12-3 or TRBV12-4 and TRBJ1-1; D unclear. This CDR3 spans 13 amino acids. The V and J ends lost 9 bases and 6 bases respectively, with 17 bases between them. The CDR3 region has the DNA TGTGCCAGAAGTCCAACAGCCCGGGCTGAAGCTTTCTTT. Protein sequence: CARSPTARAEAFF.

The table lists this clonotype with a count of one. The genes are TRBV5-6 and TRBJ1-1; TRBD1 might be the D (5 bases). Trimming stripped 1 base from V and 3 bases from J, with 10 bases between. The V gene's germline CDR1 is SGHDT and CDR2 YYEEEE. This CDR3 has 14 residues. The DNA for the CDR3 is TGTGCCAGCAGCTTGCGGGGGAAGGACACTGAAGCTTTCTTT. This sequence encodes CASSLRGKDTEAFF.

This clonotype was recorded a few times. The V and J genes are TRBV5-1 and TRBJ2-7; 9 bases fit TRBD1. Germline CDR1 SGHRS, CDR2 YFSETQ. V trimming: 1 base; J trimming: 0 bases; junction bases outside the gene matches: 11. The CDR3 totals 18 residues. The CDR3 sequence: CASSLNVGQGSFSYEQYF. The CDR3 nucleotides read TGCGCCAGCAGCTTGAATGTGGGACAGGGTTCCTTCTCCTACGAGCAGTACTTC.

In its sample, this clonotype was seen many times. This rearrangement joins TRBV4-2 to TRBJ2-5, with D perhaps matching TRBD2 (6 bases). The CDR3 length is 13 residues. The V and J ends lost 3 bases and 5 bases respectively, with 10 bases between them. Germline CDR1 and CDR2: LGHNA and YNFKEQ. The CDR3 region has the DNA TGTGCCAGCAGCCATGGCAGCGGGGAGACCCAGTACTTC. Protein product: CASSHGSGETQYF.